This TCR beta chain was identified in a study of T cell changes during pregnancy in multiple sclerosis. Repertoires were generated with immunoSEQ multiplex PCR, while TCRdb's copy carries only in-frame clones and drops some. The data show under 50,000 clones, with approximately 90% seen just once and approximately 2.6% held by the top ten. Trimming took 5 bases from V and 10 from J; bases not matched to a gene: 15. CDR1 SEHNR and CDR2 FQNEAQ come from the germline V gene (reference sequence). The length of the CDR3 is 16 residues. This clone appeared a single time. The chain recombines TRBV7-9 with TRBJ2-1; 9 bases are a match to TRBD1. The sample in question was CD8+ T cells from peripheral blood mononuclear cells, obtained in the second trimester of pregnancy. The TCR comes from a female donor with multiple sclerosis, enrolled in a pregnancy study. The CDR3 loop reads CASSTPDRGGYLEQFF. The CDR3 DNA reads as TGTGCCAGCAGCACCCCTGACAGGGGGGGGTATTTGGAGCAGTTCTTC. The complete variable domain, with remaining parts taken from reference TRBV7-9 and TRBJ2-1, reads DTGVSQNPRHKITKRGQNVTFRCDPISEHNRLYWYRQTLGQGPEFLTYFQNEAQLEKSRLLSDRFSAERPKGSFSTLEIQRTEQGDSAMYLCASSTPDRGGYLEQFFGPGTRLTVL.